This entry lists 26 T cell receptor beta chains sequenced from one sample in a study of blood T cell repertoires in COVID-19. The table came from immunoSEQ multiplex PCR; TCRdb's copy has only in-frame clones and leaves some out. The sample holds approximately 75,000 clones; roughly 76% are singletons and the top ten take around 28%. Specimen: peripheral blood. Receptors originate from an elderly woman with active or convalescent COVID-19.

This clone was counted between two and nine times. The chain carries TRBV5-1 and TRBJ1-1; 7 bases align to TRBD1. In germline, CDR1 is SGHRS, CDR2 YFSETQ. V shed 4 bases, J shed 1 base, and the junction held 7 bases outside the gene matches. The CDR3 runs 15 residues. The CDR3 nucleotides read TGCGCCAGCAGCCCATCGACAGGGACGAACACTGAAGCTTTCTTT. Translation: CASSPSTGTNTEAFF.

V usage is TRBV27 and J usage is TRBJ2-7, with TRBD1 as a possible D gene (6 bases). The CDR3 has 15 residues. V shed 7 bases and J shed 3 bases, with 19 bases lying between them. Germline CDR1 reads MNHEY; CDR2 reads SMNVEV (reference sequence). The CDR3 region is CASTLKWGRNYEQYF. In DNA, the CDR3 is TGTGCCAGCACGCTAAAGTGGGGGCGAAACTACGAGCAGTACTTC.

The chain has TRBV28 and TRBJ1-4; D possibly corresponds to TRBD1 (6 bases). Germline V lookup: CDR1 MDHEN, CDR2 SYDVKM. The ends were cut back, 5 bases at V and 3 bases at J, with 16 bases in the middle. CDR3 length: 16 amino acids. CDR3 loop: CASSPPQQGANEKLFF. The CDR3 DNA is TGTGCCAGCAGTCCCCCCCAACAGGGAGCTAATGAAAAACTGTTTTTT.

This clone was counted a single time. The rearrangement links TRBV24-1 to TRBJ1-2, with 7 bases identical to TRBD1. The CDR3 loop spans 17 amino acids. Germline assignment: CDR1 KGHDR and CDR2 SFDVKD. After removal of 9 bases from V and 0 bases from J, the junction contained 15 bases not matched to a gene. CDR3 loop: CATLALDRDTPNYGYTF. The CDR3 bases are TGTGCCACCCTCGCATTAGACAGGGATACCCCTAACTATGGCTACACCTTC.

The chain carries TRBV6-6 and TRBJ2-7; D might be TRBD2 (5 bases). Deletions cut 7 bases from V and 1 base from J, with 14 bases between. Germline CDR1 MNHNY, CDR2 SVGAGI (reference sequence). The CDR3 runs 14 residues. This CDR3 reads CASTHSGVSYEQYF. The CDR3 nucleotides read TGTGCCAGCACCCACAGCGGCGTATCCTACGAGCAGTACTTC.

The gene calls are TRBV7-8 and TRBJ2-7; 8 nucleotides agree with TRBD1. The CDR3 extends over 15 amino acids. Trimming took 5 bases from V and 5 from J; bases not matched to a gene: 11. The germline V gene encodes CDR1 SGHVS and CDR2 FQNEAQ. The CDR3 region has the DNA TGTGCCAGCAGCCCCCGAGGGACAGGATTTGACGAGCAGTACTTC. Translated: CASSPRGTGFDEQYF.

V is TRBV6-6 and J is TRBJ1-1, with a weak D call TRBD1 (5 bases). V shed 0 bases and J shed 11 bases, with 10 bases lying between them. This CDR3 has 12 amino acids. Per the germline V gene, CDR1 is MNHNY and CDR2 is SVGAGI (reference sequence). CDR3 amino acids: CASSYSSQGAFF. The CDR3 nucleotides read TGTGCCAGCAGTTACTCGTCCCAGGGTGCTTTCTTT.

V usage is TRBV19 and J usage is TRBJ1-3, with a possible D match to TRBD1 (5 bases). Germline-derived CDR1 and CDR2 are LNHDA and SQIVND (reference sequence). The CDR3 totals 14 residues. The ends were cut back, 5 bases at V and 2 bases at J, with 10 bases in the middle. The CDR3 coding sequence is TGTGCCAGTAGTTATGGACAAACTGGAAACACCATATATTTT. This translates into CASSYGQTGNTIYF.

V usage is TRBV30 and J usage is TRBJ2-7; perhaps TRBD1 as D (5 bases). Germline V gene data show CDR1 as GTSNPN and CDR2 as SVGIG (reference sequence). This CDR3 has 14 amino acids. V gave up 7 bases and J gave up 4 bases, with 20 bases separating them. CDR3: CAFLGAPTKYEQYF. In nucleotides, the CDR3 is TGTGCCTTTCTAGGGGCTCCCACGAAGTACGAGCAGTACTTC. Combining the CDR3 with reference TRBV30 and TRBJ2-7 gives the whole variable domain SQTIHQWPATLVQPVGSPLSLECTVEGTSNPNLYWYRQAAGRGLQLLFYSVGIGQISSEVPQNLSASRPQDRQFILSSKKLLLSDSGFYLCAFLGAPTKYEQYFGPGTRLTVT.

This clone has a single count. The chain recombines TRBV5-3 with TRBJ2-5, with no clear D. TRBV5-3 belongs to the ORF category, with a function that is uncertain. Between the trimmed V and J ends, which lost 1 base and 3 bases, there was a span of 7 bases. This CDR3 is 13 amino acids long. The CDR3 loop is CARSLNREETQYF. DNA of the CDR3: TGTGCCAGAAGCTTGAACAGAGAAGAGACCCAGTACTTC.

The chain uses TRBV30 and TRBJ1-3; the D gene is possibly TRBD1 (5 bases). The V end lost 2 bases, the J end lost 2 bases, and 7 bases lay between the germline ends. The CDR3 extends over 13 amino acids. CDR1 is GTSNPN and CDR2 is SVGIG in the germline V gene (reference sequence). The CDR3 protein is CAWSTGAGNTIYF. DNA for the CDR3: TGTGCCTGGAGTACAGGAGCTGGAAACACCATATATTTT.

This clone appeared a few times. The chain recombines TRBV7-2 with TRBJ1-5, with 9 bases that match TRBD1. Unmatched junction bases numbered 8, after V lost 5 bases and J lost 6 bases. The germline gives CDR1 SGHTA, CDR2 FQGNSA. This CDR3 is built from 15 residues. CDR3 loop: CASSPGQGWGQPQHF. The CDR3 DNA follows: TGTGCCAGCAGCCCGGGACAGGGATGGGGTCAGCCCCAGCATTTT.

The rearrangement links TRBV4-3 to TRBJ2-6; maybe TRBD1 (5 bases). Germline assignment: CDR1 LGHNA and CDR2 YSLEER. V was clipped by 0 bases and J by 1 base, with 13 bases between them. The CDR3 is 18 residues long. Here the CDR3 reads CASSQEDGAGSGANVLTF. The CDR3 bases are TGCGCCAGCAGCCAAGAGGATGGGGCAGGGTCTGGGGCCAACGTCCTGACTTTC.

The V gene is TRBV6-5, the J gene TRBJ1-6, with 9 positions matching TRBD1. The CDR3 spans 16 residues. Germline CDR1 MNHEY, CDR2 SVGAGI. The V segment lost 0 bases and the J segment 10 bases; nucleotides outside the gene matches: 7. This chain's CDR3 is CASSYSDRGRGSPLHF. For the CDR3, the DNA is TGTGCCAGCAGTTACTCGGACAGGGGAAGGGGATCACCCCTCCACTTT.

This rearrangement joins TRBV12-3 or TRBV12-4 to TRBJ1-1, with 7 bases lining up with TRBD1. V shed 1 base and J 6 bases; nucleotides not matched to a gene: 2. The CDR3 has 13 residues. CDR3 loop: CASSLVQGAEAFF. The CDR3 nucleotides are TGTGCCAGCAGTTTAGTCCAGGGGGCTGAAGCTTTCTTT.

This clone showed up just a few times. The gene calls are TRBV7-3 and TRBJ1-6, with TRBD1 matching over 9 bases. V dropped 2 bases and J dropped 8; count of bases not matched to a gene: 1. CDR1 SGHTA and CDR2 FQGTGA come from the germline V gene. The CDR3 has 14 residues. The CDR3 DNA sequence: TGTGCCAGCAGCTTAGGGACAGGGTATTCACCCCTCCACTTT. This sequence encodes CASSLGTGYSPLHF.

The chain combines TRBV9 with TRBJ1-6; 8 bases match TRBD1. J gave up 11 bases and V 6 bases, and 10 bases lay outside the gene matches. The germline V gene has CDR1 SGDLS and CDR2 YYNGEE. This CDR3 comprises 14 residues. CDR3 coding DNA: TGTGCCAGCACCGACGGACAGGGTCTAACACCCCTCCACTTT. It yields the protein CASTDGQGLTPLHF. Full variable domain (remainder filled in from reference TRBV9 and TRBJ1-6): DSGVTQTPKHLITATGQRVTLRCSPRSGDLSVYWYQQSLDQGLQFLIQYYNGEERAKGNILERFSAQQFPDLHSELNLSSLELGDSALYFCASTDGQGLTPLHFGNGTRLTVT.

This clone was observed once. The gene calls are TRBV19 and TRBJ2-7; 12 nucleotides line up with TRBD2. The CDR3 is 17 amino acids. CDR1 LNHDA and CDR2 SQIVND come from the germline V gene (reference sequence). After removal of 4 bases from V and 2 bases from J, the junction contained 9 bases not matched to a gene. This CDR3 is CASSKLSSGGAAYEQYF. For the CDR3, the DNA is TGTGCCAGTAGTAAACTATCTAGCGGGGGGGCCGCCTACGAGCAGTACTTC.

The chain carries TRBV20-1 and TRBJ2-5; D ambiguous. The CDR3 spans 11 residues. Trimming removed 7 bases at V and 5 bases at J, with 11 bases between. Germline CDR1 and CDR2: DFQATT and SNEGSKA (reference sequence). The CDR3 is CSVMVGETQYF. The CDR3 nucleotides are TGCAGTGTCATGGTCGGGGAGACCCAGTACTTC.

The V call is TRBV2, the J call TRBJ1-4; 8 nucleotides agree with TRBD1. V dropped 4 bases and J dropped 8; count of bases not matched to a gene: 6. Germline V gives CDR1 SNHLY, CDR2 FYNNEI. This CDR3 is built from 14 residues. CDR3 nucleotides: TGTGCCAGCAGTGTCACAGGGGGTAGGGAAAAACTGTTTTTT. Translation: CASSVTGGREKLFF. The full variable domain, with the rest looked up from reference TRBV2 and TRBJ1-4, is EPEVTQTPSHQVTQMGQEVILRCVPISNHLYFYWYRQILGQKVEFLVSFYNNEISEKSEIFDDQFSVERPDGSNFTLKIRSTKLEDSAMYFCASSVTGGREKLFFGSGTQLSVL.

The V gene is TRBV5-4, the J gene TRBJ2-6; D is possibly TRBD1 (6 bases). Germline loops: CDR1 SGHNT, CDR2 YYREEE (reference sequence). This CDR3 region has 16 residues. Trimming shortened V by 4 bases and J by 4 bases, and 15 bases separated the two germline ends. CDR3 sequence: CASSPYTGTGANVLTF. The CDR3 region has the DNA TGTGCCAGCAGCCCATACACAGGGACCGGGGCCAACGTCCTGACTTTC.

The rearrangement uses TRBV19 and TRBJ2-7; 11 positions match TRBD2. Germline CDR1 and CDR2: LNHDA and SQIVND (reference sequence). With V trimmed by 6 bases and J by 4 bases, 5 bases remained unmatched. The CDR3 loop spans 14 amino acids. CDR3 protein: CASRPTSGTYEQYF. In DNA, the CDR3 is TGTGCCAGTAGACCGACTAGCGGGACATACGAGCAGTACTTC.

J is TRBJ2-6 and V is TRBV4-1; tentative D call: TRBD2 (6 bases). This CDR3 region has 15 residues. Trimming removed 3 bases from V and 4 bases from J, with 10 bases in between. Germline CDR1 and CDR2: MGHRA and YSYEKL. In nucleotides, the CDR3 is TGCGCCAGCAGCCATGGGGGGAGAGGGGCCAACGTCCTGACTTTC. It yields the protein CASSHGGRGANVLTF.

This chain links TRBV7-8 with TRBJ2-5; TRBD2 aligns across 12 bases. Unmatched junction bases numbered 4, after V lost 3 bases and J lost 2 bases. Germline CDR1 is SGHVS and CDR2 is FQNEAQ. CDR3 length equals 16 residues. The CDR3 sequence is CASSFSSGGAQETQYF. The CDR3 bases are TGTGCCAGCAGCTTCTCTAGCGGGGGGGCACAAGAGACCCAGTACTTC.

The chain couples TRBV29-1 to TRBJ1-1; 8 nucleotides line up with TRBD1. V was clipped by 7 bases and J by 10 bases; unmatched bases: 14. The CDR3 totals 13 residues. CDR1 SQVTM and CDR2 ANQGSEA come from the germline V gene. CDR3 sequence (DNA): TGCAGCGACACACCTTCGGCAGGGGGCCGAGCTTTCTTT. Amino acids: CSDTPSAGGRAFF. Filled out from reference TRBV29-1 and TRBJ1-1, the complete variable domain reads SAVISQKPSRDICQRGTSLTIQCQVDSQVTMMFWYRQQPGQSLTLIATANQGSEATYESGFVIDKFPISRPNLTFSTLTVSNMSPEDSSIYLCSDTPSAGGRAFFGQGTRLTVV.

The V call is TRBV19, the J call TRBJ1-2; 11 nucleotides agree with TRBD1. V shed 6 bases, J shed 5 bases, and the junction held 11 bases outside the gene matches. CDR1 LNHDA and CDR2 SQIVND come from the germline V gene (reference sequence). The CDR3 is 16 residues long. Written as DNA, the CDR3 is TGTGCCAGTAGGGGATCGGGACAGGGGGTTTTATATGGCTACACCTTC. Translated: CASRGSGQGVLYGYTF.